This T cell receptor (beta chain) was retrieved from a study of blood T cell repertoires in COVID-19. Per the original data handling: Estimated nucleated cell counts came from reference gene primer amplification. Here immunoSEQ multiplex PCR was the method, and the copy in TCRdb shows in-frame clones only, minus some. Clone size and the V and J calls come from that table; the DNA yielded D and trimming. The profile shows about 190,000 clones, roughly 80% of them singletons. The sequence was obtained from a man aged 55-75 years with acute or convalescent COVID-19. Sequenced sample: peripheral blood.

CDR3 nucleotide sequence: TGTGCCTGGAGTGCCTATGGGACAGACGCTAACTATGGCTACACCTTC. It is translated as CAWSAYGTDANYGYTF. V gene TRBV30 combines with J gene TRBJ1-2, with 7 bases identical to TRBD1. Germline-derived CDR1 and CDR2 are GTSNPN and SVGIG (reference sequence). With 1 base clipped from V and 0 bases from J, the junction kept 8 bases outside the gene matches. The CDR3 covers 16 residues.